The 6 T cell receptor beta chains below were found in one sample sequenced in a study of CD8 T cells in Susac syndrome. Reverse transcription of about 0.45 to 1 ug RNA was performed with random hexamers. TCRdb reprocessed the immunoSEQ multiplex PCR reads with MiXCR, giving one entry per CDR3 protein. Counted here are 100,000 to 150,000 distinct CDR3 sequences, 85% to 95% occurring once; the ten biggest clones make up 0.25% to 0.35%. Sequencing input: CD8+ T cells from PBMCs. Source of these receptors: a human donor with multiple sclerosis.

The V gene is TRBV27, the J gene TRBJ1-2, with D perhaps TRBD1 (6 bases). The CDR3 has 13 amino acids. CDR1 is MNHEY, CDR2 SMNVEV, per germline (reference sequence). Trimming cost V 8 bases and J 7 bases, with 17 bases left between them. CDR3 in amino acids: CASSVARGSGYTF. The CDR3 DNA is TGTGCCAGCTCGGTTGCCAGGGGAAGTGGCTACACCTTC.

The chain joins TRBV2 to TRBJ2-2, with D unresolved. Germline lookup yields CDR1 SNHLY and CDR2 FYNNEI. This CDR3 contains 13 residues. Trimming took 7 bases from V and 0 from J, leaving 6 bases between them. For the CDR3, the DNA is TGTGCCAGCATTGCCCCGAACACCGGGGAGCTGTTTTTT. Its protein product is CASIAPNTGELFF.

This clonotype was picked up one time. The gene calls are TRBV27 and TRBJ2-1; TRBD2 might be the D (6 bases). The DNA end is more similar to TRBJ2-7, so the J call may be wrong. The CDR3 has 13 amino acids. Germline V gives CDR1 MNHEY, CDR2 SMNVEV (reference sequence). CDR3 DNA sequence: TGTGCCAGCAGTTCCAGGGCGGGGAACGAGCAGTACGTC. It specifies CASSSRAGNEQYV.

The chain uses TRBV20-1 and TRBJ2-1; no clear D. V shed 0 bases and J shed 7 bases, with 16 bases lying between them. The CDR3 covers 15 residues. Germline-derived CDR1 and CDR2 are DFQATT and SNEGSKA (reference sequence). As DNA, the CDR3 is TGCAGTGCTAGAGATCGAGCCGCCTCATGGAATGAGCAGTTCTTC. It yields the protein CSARDRAASWNEQFF.

The chain is built from TRBV19 and TRBJ1-1, with D tentatively TRBD1 (6 bases). CDR3 size: 12 residues. Between the trimmed V and J ends, which lost 9 bases and 5 bases, there was a span of 13 bases. CDR1 and CDR2 from the germline V gene are LNHDA and SQIVND (reference sequence). The CDR3 is CASSEQGTEAFF. DNA for the CDR3: TGTGCCAGCAGCGAACAGGGAACTGAAGCTTTCTTT.

This clonotype was found once. The V call is TRBV7-2, the J call TRBJ2-7; 13 bases fit TRBD2. The germline CDR1 and CDR2 sequences are SGHTA and FQGNSA. This CDR3 has 18 amino acids. Trimming at V came to 2 bases and at J to 2 bases, leaving 9 bases not matched to a gene. The CDR3 nucleotides read TGTGCCAGCAGCTTATTTCGGACTAGCGGGGGCAAAGCCTACGAGCAGTACTTC. Translated: CASSLFRTSGGKAYEQYF.